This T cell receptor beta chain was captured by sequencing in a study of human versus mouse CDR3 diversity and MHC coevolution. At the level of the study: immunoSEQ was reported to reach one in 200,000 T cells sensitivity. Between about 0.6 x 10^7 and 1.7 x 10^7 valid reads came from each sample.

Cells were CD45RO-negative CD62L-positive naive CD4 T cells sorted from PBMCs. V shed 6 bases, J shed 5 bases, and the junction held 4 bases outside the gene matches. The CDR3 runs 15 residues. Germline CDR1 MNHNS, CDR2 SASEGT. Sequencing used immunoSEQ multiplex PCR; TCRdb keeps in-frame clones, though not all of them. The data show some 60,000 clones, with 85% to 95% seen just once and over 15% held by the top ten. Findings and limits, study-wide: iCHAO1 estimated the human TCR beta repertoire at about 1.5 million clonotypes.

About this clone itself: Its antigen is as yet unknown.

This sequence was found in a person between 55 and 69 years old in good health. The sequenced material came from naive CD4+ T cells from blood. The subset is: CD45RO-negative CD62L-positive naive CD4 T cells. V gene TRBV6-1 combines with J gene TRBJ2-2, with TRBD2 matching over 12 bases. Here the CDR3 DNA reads TGTGCCAGCAGGAGTGGGACTAGCGGGACCGGGGAGCTGTTTTTT. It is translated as CASRSGTSGTGELFF.